These 21 T cell receptor beta chains were all obtained from the same sample, sequenced in a study of blood T cell repertoires in COVID-19. TCRdb keeps only in-frame clones here, not all; method: immunoSEQ multiplex PCR. The sample consists of roughly 330,000 clones, roughly 85% of them appearing once. Sample: PBMCs or T cells enriched from blood (not recorded which). The receptors were sampled from a woman between 25 and 40 years old who had recovered from COVID-19.

A single count supports this clone. The chain has TRBV5-4 and TRBJ2-7; D possibly corresponds to TRBD1 (5 bases). Germline V gene lookup returns CDR1 SGHNT and CDR2 YYREEE (reference sequence). The V end was cut by 2 bases, the J end by 2 bases, with 11 bases between. The CDR3 is 14 amino acids. In DNA, the CDR3 is TGTGCCAGCAGCTTCCAGGCAGGGACCTACGAGCAGTACTTC. Translation: CASSFQAGTYEQYF.

The genes are TRBV30 and TRBJ2-3; 11 bases align to TRBD2. CDR3 size: 17 residues. Germline V lookup: CDR1 GTSNPN, CDR2 SVGIG (reference sequence). V was clipped by 1 base and J by 0 bases; unmatched bases: 6. The CDR3 DNA follows: TGTGCCTGGAGTGATAGCGGGGGGGGGCCGAGCACAGATACGCAGTATTTT. Its translation is CAWSDSGGGPSTDTQYF. Variable domain in full (rest from reference TRBV30 and TRBJ2-3): SQTIHQWPATLVQPVGSPLSLECTVEGTSNPNLYWYRQAAGRGLQLLFYSVGIGQISSEVPQNLSASRPQDRQFILSSKKLLLSDSGFYLCAWSDSGGGPSTDTQYFGPGTRLTVL.

The chain combines TRBV6-5 with TRBJ1-1, with TRBD1 matching over 9 bases. CDR3 length: 13 residues. Germline V lookup: CDR1 MNHEY, CDR2 SVGAGI. V trimming: 5 bases; J trimming: 7 bases; junction bases outside the gene matches: 5. CDR3 sequence (DNA): TGTGCCAGCAGTAACAGGGGGCGCGGTGAAGCTTTCTTT. It encodes CASSNRGRGEAFF.

The chain is built from TRBV2 and TRBJ1-1; no clear D. V shed 2 bases and J shed 1 base, with 5 bases lying between them. From germline, CDR1 is SNHLY and CDR2 FYNNEI. The CDR3 is made up of 13 amino acids. For the CDR3, the DNA is TGTGCCAGCAGTGAAATCAGGAACACTGAAGCTTTCTTT. Amino acids: CASSEIRNTEAFF. Together with reference TRBV2 and TRBJ1-1, the CDR3 gives the full variable domain: EPEVTQTPSHQVTQMGQEVILRCVPISNHLYFYWYRQILGQKVEFLVSFYNNEISEKSEIFDDQFSVERPDGSNFTLKIRSTKLEDSAMYFCASSEIRNTEAFFGQGTRLTVV.

This chain links TRBV5-1 with TRBJ1-2; tentative D call: TRBD1 (5 bases). Germline CDR1 and CDR2: SGHRS and YFSETQ. Trimming removed 0 bases at V and 3 bases at J, with 18 bases between. The CDR3 runs to 17 residues. CDR3 loop: CASSLAVSGEGYYGYTF. CDR3 sequence (DNA): TGCGCCAGCAGCTTGGCCGTATCTGGGGAGGGGTACTATGGCTACACCTTC.

The gene calls are TRBV30 and TRBJ1-2; 7 nucleotides agree with TRBD1. J was trimmed by 7 bases and V by 3 bases; bases with no gene match: 11. The germline gives CDR1 GTSNPN, CDR2 SVGIG (reference sequence). CDR3 size: 14 residues. The CDR3 sequence is CAWSLSHRGGGYTF. The CDR3, as DNA: TGTGCCTGGAGCCTTAGTCACAGGGGAGGTGGCTACACCTTC.

As to this clone: The sample holds other DNA sequences that translate to the same CDR3. The rearrangement links TRBV11-3 to TRBJ1-1; D may be TRBD1 (5 bases). The CDR3 is 13 residues long. Trimming shortened V by 1 base and J by 2 bases, and 5 bases separated the two germline ends. Germline CDR1 reads SGHNT; CDR2 reads YENEEA. CDR3 sequence reads: CASSLGGNTEAFF. CDR3 coding DNA: TGTGCCAGCAGCTTAGGGGGCAACACTGAAGCTTTCTTT.

The chain has TRBV18 and TRBJ1-3, with a weak D call TRBD1 (5 bases). From germline, CDR1 is KGHSH and CDR2 LQKENI. The CDR3 loop spans 16 amino acids. V was pared by 0 bases and J by 2 bases, with 11 bases between. The CDR3 is CASSPPQGNTGNTIYF. In DNA form, the CDR3 reads TGTGCCAGCTCACCACCTCAGGGAAACACTGGAAACACCATATATTTT.

This sequence joins TRBV6-6 and TRBJ2-7; no definite D call. V dropped 0 bases and J dropped 0 bases, with 6 bases sitting between them. This CDR3 is built from 14 residues. The germline V gene encodes CDR1 MNHNY and CDR2 SVGAGI (reference sequence). This CDR3 reads CASSYSAFSYEQYF. The CDR3 DNA reads as TGTGCCAGCAGTTACTCGGCCTTCTCCTACGAGCAGTACTTC.

The rearrangement links TRBV21-1 to TRBJ2-7; no DNA check was done on the table's D call, TRBD1. TRBV21-1 is listed as a pseudogene. CDR3 size: 15 residues. CDR3 region: CASSKKSGDSYEQYF. The CDR3 nucleotides read TGTGCCAGCAGCAAAAAGTCAGGGGACTCCTACGAGCAGTACTTC.

V usage is TRBV7-3 and J usage is TRBJ2-3; unclear D gene. CDR1 SGHTA and CDR2 FQGTGA come from the germline V gene. The CDR3 runs 12 residues. Between the trimmed V and J ends, which lost 5 bases and 2 bases, there was a span of 5 bases. The CDR3 DNA sequence: TGTGCCAGCAGCCCAAACACAGATACGCAGTATTTT. This encodes CASSPNTDTQYF.

This chain uses TRBV30 with TRBJ1-5, with TRBD1 matching over 7 bases. This CDR3 comprises 14 residues. With 5 bases clipped from V and 2 bases from J, the junction kept 6 bases outside the gene matches. The germline CDR1 and CDR2 sequences are GTSNPN and SVGIG (reference sequence). The CDR3 sequence is CAWGIGQGNQPQHF. CDR3 nucleotides: TGTGCCTGGGGCATCGGACAGGGCAATCAGCCCCAGCATTTT.

The genes are TRBV6-5 and TRBJ1-2, with TRBD1 matching 7 bases. The CDR3 has 13 residues. The J segment lost 2 bases and the V segment lost 6 bases, leaving 3 bases of the junction unmatched. Germline lookup yields CDR1 MNHEY and CDR2 SVGAGI. CDR3 sequence reads: CASRTGANYGYTF. CDR3 sequence (DNA): TGTGCCAGCAGAACAGGGGCAAACTATGGCTACACCTTC.

The chain carries TRBV3-1 (or the pseudogene TRBV3-2) and TRBJ2-7; a possible D gene is TRBD2 (6 bases). This CDR3 comprises 13 residues. CDR1 and CDR2 (germline): LGHDT, YNNKEL (reference sequence). Trimming shortened V by 3 bases and J by 4 bases, and 10 bases separated the two germline ends. The CDR3: CASSHRGVYEQYF. DNA for the CDR3: TGTGCCAGCAGCCACCGCGGGGTGTACGAGCAGTACTTC.

This chain uses TRBV4-3 with TRBJ2-3, with D possibly TRBD2 on 5 matching bases. CDR1 and CDR2 (germline): LGHNA, YSLEER. V gave up 0 bases and J gave up 4 bases, with 23 bases separating them. The CDR3 has 19 residues. Written as DNA, the CDR3 is TGCGCCAGCAGCCAAGACGTCTCCGGGAAGCACCAAAACCCAGATACGCAGTATTTT. Protein sequence: CASSQDVSGKHQNPDTQYF.

The chain joins TRBV7-2 to TRBJ2-7; TRBD2 agrees at 11 bases. Trimming at V came to 4 bases and at J to 4 bases, leaving 6 bases not matched to a gene. Germline lookup yields CDR1 SGHTA and CDR2 FQGNSA. The CDR3 is 15 residues long. For the CDR3, the DNA is TGTGCCAGCAGCTCGGGACTAGCGGCCCATTACGAGCAGTACTTC. This translates into CASSSGLAAHYEQYF.

This chain joins TRBV19 and TRBJ1-5; D remains ambiguous. V lost 4 bases to trimming and J lost 7 bases, with 17 bases between them. Germline CDR1 is LNHDA and CDR2 is SQIVND (reference sequence). CDR3 length: 15 amino acids. CDR3 in DNA: TGTGCCAGTAGTACTTTACACAGTACTAGGCAGCCCCAGCATTTT. Amino acid sequence: CASSTLHSTRQPQHF.

The V and J genes are TRBV2 and TRBJ1-1, with TRBD1 as a possible D gene (5 bases). There are 13 residues in the CDR3. The ends were cut back, 5 bases at V and 1 base at J, with 8 bases in the middle. Germline assignment: CDR1 SNHLY and CDR2 FYNNEI. Written as DNA, the CDR3 is TGTGCCAGCAGTCGACAGCAGAACACTGAAGCTTTCTTT. It yields the protein CASSRQQNTEAFF.

This chain joins TRBV11-2 and TRBJ1-1, with D possibly matching TRBD1 (6 bases). The germline CDR1 and CDR2 sequences are SGHAT and FQNNGV. This CDR3 is 14 amino acids long. Between the trimmed V and J ends, which lost 5 bases and 8 bases, there was a span of 18 bases. For the CDR3, the DNA is TGTGCCAGCAGCACAATTCTCCAGGGGCGAGAAGCTTTCTTT. It is translated as CASSTILQGREAFF.

This chain's CDR3 is CASSRGQGGWNEQFF. The CDR3 bases are TGTGCCAGCAGCCGCGGACAGGGAGGGTGGAATGAGCAGTTCTTC. The chain has TRBV13 and TRBJ2-1, with a possible D match to TRBD1 (8 bases). CDR3 length: 15 residues. Germline values: CDR1 PRHDT, CDR2 FYEKMQ (reference sequence). V lost 5 bases and J lost 7, with 18 bases in between. Together with reference TRBV13 and TRBJ2-1, the CDR3 gives the full variable domain: AAGVIQSPRHLIKEKRETATLKCYPIPRHDTVYWYQQGPGQDPQFLISFYEKMQSDKGSIPDRFSAQQFSDYHSELNMSSLELGDSALYFCASSRGQGGWNEQFFGPGTRLTVL.

The rearrangement uses TRBV11-2 and TRBJ1-4, with D possibly being TRBD1 (5 bases). CDR1 SGHAT and CDR2 FQNNGV come from the germline V gene. The length of the CDR3 is 14 residues. The V end was cut by 7 bases, the J end by 6 bases, with 15 bases between. This CDR3 is CASTRRRGDEKLFF. The CDR3 coding sequence is TGTGCCAGCACCCGCAGGCGGGGCGATGAAAAACTGTTTTTT.